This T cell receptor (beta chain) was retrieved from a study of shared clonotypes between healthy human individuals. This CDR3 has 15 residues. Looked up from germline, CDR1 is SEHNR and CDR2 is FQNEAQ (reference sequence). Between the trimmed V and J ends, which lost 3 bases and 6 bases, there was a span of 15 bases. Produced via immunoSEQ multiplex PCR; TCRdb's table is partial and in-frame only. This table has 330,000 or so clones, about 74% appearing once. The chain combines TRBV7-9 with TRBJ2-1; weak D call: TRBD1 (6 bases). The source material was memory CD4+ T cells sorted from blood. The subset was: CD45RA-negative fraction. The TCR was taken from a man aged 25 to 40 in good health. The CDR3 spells CASSFVRGEGNEQFF. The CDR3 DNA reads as TGTGCCAGCAGCTTTGTCAGGGGCGAAGGCAATGAGCAGTTCTTC.